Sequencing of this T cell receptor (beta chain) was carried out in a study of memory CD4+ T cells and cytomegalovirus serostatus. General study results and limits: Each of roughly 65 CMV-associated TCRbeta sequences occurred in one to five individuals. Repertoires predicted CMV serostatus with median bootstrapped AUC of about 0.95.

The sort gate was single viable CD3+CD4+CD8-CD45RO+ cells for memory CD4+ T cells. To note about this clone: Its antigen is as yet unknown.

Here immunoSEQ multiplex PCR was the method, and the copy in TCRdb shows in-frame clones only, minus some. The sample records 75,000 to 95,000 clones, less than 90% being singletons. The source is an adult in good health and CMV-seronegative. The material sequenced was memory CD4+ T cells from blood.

CDR3: CASSFWTGTYGYTF. CDR3 DNA sequence: TGTGCCAGCAGCTTTTGGACCGGGACCTATGGCTACACCTTC. The chain couples TRBV5-4 to TRBJ1-2; perhaps TRBD1 as D (5 bases). V shed 2 bases and J shed 4 bases, with 12 bases lying between them. This CDR3 comprises 14 residues. Looked up from germline, CDR1 is SGHNT and CDR2 is YYREEE (reference sequence).